These 22 T cell receptor beta chains were sequenced from one sample in a study of T cell changes during pregnancy in multiple sclerosis. Sequenced by immunoSEQ multiplex PCR; TCRdb stores in-frame clones only, minus some. Here the sample spans about 53,000 clones, 90% being singletons. The source material was peripheral blood, sampled after pregnancy. These receptor sequences come from a female donor in good health, enrolled as a control in a pregnancy study.

The chain recombines TRBV30 with TRBJ1-2, with D unclear. The CDR3 sequence is 13 residues long. Per the germline V gene, CDR1 is GTSNPN and CDR2 is SVGIG (reference sequence). The V and J ends lost 1 base and 8 bases respectively, with 14 bases between them. The CDR3 DNA is TGTGCCTGGAGTGGAAGGAGGGAGGGAGGCTACACCTTC. Its protein is CAWSGRREGGYTF.

Of note for this clone: At one of its ends the junction is not consistent with the germline gene, which may arise from a read error. V and J are TRBV4-1 and TRBJ2-1; 9 nucleotides align to TRBD2. Looked up from germline, CDR1 is MGHRA and CDR2 is YSYEKL. The CDR3 is made up of 14 amino acids. Here the CDR3 reads CASSQDEASGKSIF. The CDR3, as DNA: TGCGCCAGCAGCCAAGATGAGGCTAGCGGGAAGTCGATCTTC.

The gene calls are TRBV19 and TRBJ2-1, with TRBD2 as a possible D gene (5 bases). V was cut by 8 bases and J by 5 bases, with 10 bases left in between. This CDR3 region has 12 residues. Germline V lookup: CDR1 LNHDA, CDR2 SQIVND (reference sequence). CDR3 nucleotide sequence: TGTGCCAGTGGGGAGTTCAACAATGAGCAGTTCTTC. It is translated as CASGEFNNEQFF.

The gene calls are TRBV28 and TRBJ1-2, with D perhaps TRBD1 (6 bases). The germline V gene has CDR1 MDHEN and CDR2 SYDVKM. The CDR3 spans 15 residues. V lost 6 bases, J lost 4 bases, and 18 bases lay in between. CDR3 coding DNA: TGTGCCAGCAGACACTCAGGGGTACGGGGCTATGGCTACACCTTC. Translating it yields CASRHSGVRGYGYTF.

This clone was counted once. V is TRBV7-9 and J is TRBJ1-5; no reliable D call. The CDR3 sequence is 14 residues long. CDR1 is SEHNR and CDR2 is FQNEAQ in the germline V gene (reference sequence). Between the trimmed V and J ends, which lost 0 bases and 4 bases, there was a span of 7 bases. The CDR3, as DNA: TGTGCCAGCAGCTTAGCCCGGGATAATCAGCCCCAGCATTTT. Its protein is CASSLARDNQPQHF.

A single count supports this clone. This chain connects TRBV4-2 to TRBJ1-4, with 8 bases that match TRBD1. Germline V gene sequence: CDR1 LGHNA, CDR2 YNFKEQ. With 0 bases clipped from V and 7 bases from J, the junction kept 7 bases outside the gene matches. The CDR3 totals 16 residues. CDR3 nucleotide sequence: TGTGCCAGCAGCCAAGAGTCCCAGGGGGCGGGTGAAAAACTGTTTTTT. Residues: CASSQESQGAGEKLFF.

CDR3: CASMGDSLNYGYTF. The CDR3 DNA reads as TGTGCCAGCATGGGGGACAGCTTAAACTATGGCTACACCTTC. The gene calls are TRBV6-1 and TRBJ1-2; 7 bases are a match to TRBD1. The V and J ends lost 7 bases and 2 bases, in that order; junction bases with no gene match: 7. CDR1 is MNHNS and CDR2 is SASEGT in the germline V gene. This CDR3 is built from 14 residues.

The table lists this clone with a count of one. The chain has TRBV7-2 and TRBJ1-1; D may be TRBD1 (6 bases). Looked up from germline, CDR1 is SGHTA and CDR2 is FQGNSA. V was shortened by 5 bases and J by 2 bases, with 15 bases between the two germline ends. This CDR3 contains 15 residues. The CDR3: CASSQLGGSNTEAFF. Here the CDR3 DNA reads TGTGCCAGCAGCCAACTTGGGGGCTCCAACACTGAAGCTTTCTTT.

The count of this clone is one. The rearrangement links TRBV6-5 to TRBJ2-3, with D hard to call. The CDR3 covers 13 residues. Germline V CDR1 and CDR2: MNHEY, SVGAGI. V shed 8 bases and J shed 0 bases, with 9 bases lying between them. Here the CDR3 reads CASVAASTDTQYF. CDR3 nucleotides: TGTGCCAGCGTCGCGGCTAGCACAGATACGCAGTATTTT.

This clone appeared a few times. The V call is TRBV30, the J call TRBJ1-1, with a possible D match to TRBD1 (6 bases). The CDR3 consists of 12 residues. Between the trimmed V and J ends, which lost 4 bases and 4 bases, there was a span of 10 bases. Germline-derived CDR1 and CDR2 are GTSNPN and SVGIG (reference sequence). The CDR3 region is CAWTTGTTEAFF. The CDR3 nucleotides read TGTGCCTGGACAACAGGGACCACTGAAGCTTTCTTT.

The chain carries TRBV19 and TRBJ2-7; 13 bases map to TRBD2. The CDR3 runs 18 residues. Germline lookup yields CDR1 LNHDA and CDR2 SQIVND (reference sequence). Losses at the gene ends were 3 bases for V and 5 bases for J; bases not matched to a gene: 13. The CDR3 DNA reads as TGTGCCAGTAGTATCGCCCCTTTACTAGCGGGAGGGCCCCACGAGCAGTACTTC. This translates into CASSIAPLLAGGPHEQYF.

The chain joins TRBV27 to TRBJ1-1, with 10 bases lining up with TRBD1. With 4 bases clipped from V and 12 bases from J, the junction kept 11 bases outside the gene matches. The CDR3 has 14 amino acids. The V gene's germline CDR1 is MNHEY and CDR2 SMNVEV (reference sequence). CDR3 sequence: CASSSPVTGGRTFF. As DNA, the CDR3 is TGTGCCAGCAGTTCCCCTGTGACAGGGGGCCGAACTTTCTTT.

This clone was seen a single time. The V call is TRBV19, the J call TRBJ2-1; D may be TRBD2 (5 bases). CDR3 length equals 12 residues. Germline lookup yields CDR1 LNHDA and CDR2 SQIVND (reference sequence). The CDR3 loop is CVTISSSSEQFF. The CDR3 DNA sequence: TGTGTGACTATTTCCTCAAGTTCTGAGCAGTTCTTC.

This clone was recorded once. The chain carries TRBV27 and TRBJ1-5; tentative D call: TRBD1 (5 bases). The CDR3 sequence is 12 residues long. In germline, CDR1 is MNHEY, CDR2 SMNVEV (reference sequence). Trimming cost V 5 bases and J 6 bases, with 8 bases left between them. The CDR3 DNA reads as TGTGCCAGCAGTCCAACAGGTCAGCCCCAGCATTTT. This translates into CASSPTGQPQHF.

The rearrangement joins TRBV6-1 to TRBJ2-3; 12 bases fit TRBD2. The junction had 4 bases not matched to a gene; V was cut back by 4 bases and J by 2 bases. Germline V gives CDR1 MNHNS, CDR2 SASEGT. The CDR3 consists of 16 residues. The CDR3 here is CASSGLAGAVTDTQYF. The CDR3 nucleotides read TGTGCCAGCAGTGGACTAGCGGGGGCAGTCACAGATACGCAGTATTTT.

V is TRBV27 and J is TRBJ2-3, with TRBD2 matching over 9 bases. Germline CDR1 reads MNHEY; CDR2 reads SMNVEV (reference sequence). CDR3 size: 16 residues. Losses at the gene ends were 0 bases for V and 2 bases for J; bases not matched to a gene: 3. The CDR3 loop reads CASSLSQRGATDTQYF. The CDR3 coding sequence is TGTGCCAGCAGTTTATCCCAGCGGGGGGCCACAGATACGCAGTATTTT.

Only a few counts were recorded for this clone. CDR3 in DNA: TGTGCCAGCAGTGAACAGGGGTTGGGGGCCGATGGGGAGCAGTACTTC. Translating it yields CASSEQGLGADGEQYF. V usage is TRBV2 and J usage is TRBJ2-7; tentative D call: TRBD1 (6 bases). V lost 2 bases to trimming and J lost 7 bases, with 21 bases between them. The CDR3 runs to 16 residues. Germline V CDR1 and CDR2: SNHLY, FYNNEI. Full variable domain (remainder filled in from reference TRBV2 and TRBJ2-7): EPEVTQTPSHQVTQMGQEVILRCVPISNHLYFYWYRQILGQKVEFLVSFYNNEISEKSEIFDDQFSVERPDGSNFTLKIRSTKLEDSAMYFCASSEQGLGADGEQYFGPGTRLTVT.

The chain has TRBV19 and TRBJ2-1; D uncertain. CDR1 LNHDA and CDR2 SQIVND come from the germline V gene (reference sequence). Trimming took 4 bases from V and 7 from J, leaving 8 bases between them. This CDR3 is 12 amino acids long. As DNA, the CDR3 is TGTGCCAGTAGTAACTATCTGAATGAGCAGTTCTTC. This codes for CASSNYLNEQFF.

A single count supports this clone. The chain's CDR3 is CALLYRGNTEAFF. CDR3 nucleotides: TGTGCCTTATTATACAGGGGGAACACTGAAGCTTTCTTT. The gene calls are TRBV30 and TRBJ1-1; TRBD1 matches 7 bases. The CDR3 totals 13 residues. The V gene end was trimmed by 7 bases and the J gene end by 1 base; junction bases not matched to a gene: 6. Looked up from germline, CDR1 is GTSNPN and CDR2 is SVGIG (reference sequence).

This chain connects TRBV23-1 to TRBJ2-2; D is possibly TRBD1 (5 bases). TRBV23-1 belongs to the ORF category, with a function that is uncertain. The length of the CDR3 is 18 residues. Trimming pared 6 bases from V and 2 bases from J, leaving 22 bases between. For the CDR3, the DNA is TGCGCCAGCAGCATCAATAAGACAGACAGAGGCAACACCGGGGAGCTGTTTTTT. This encodes CASSINKTDRGNTGELFF.

The chain uses TRBV7-3 and TRBJ2-5, with 7 bases aligning to TRBD1. The CDR3 runs 13 residues. Germline V lookup: CDR1 SGHTA, CDR2 FQGTGA. V trimming: 8 bases; J trimming: 1 base; junction bases outside the gene matches: 4. This CDR3 reads CASATGVQETQYF. DNA for the CDR3: TGTGCCAGCGCTACAGGGGTCCAAGAGACCCAGTACTTC.

V usage is TRBV5-1 and J usage is TRBJ2-6, with a weak D call TRBD2 (6 bases). Germline V lookup: CDR1 SGHRS, CDR2 YFSETQ. This CDR3 spans 19 amino acids. V was trimmed by 4 bases and J by 0 bases, leaving 20 bases between them. CDR3 loop: CASSLFPGAVFSGANVLTF. The CDR3 coding sequence is TGCGCCAGCAGCCTATTCCCGGGAGCAGTCTTCTCTGGGGCCAACGTCCTGACTTTC.